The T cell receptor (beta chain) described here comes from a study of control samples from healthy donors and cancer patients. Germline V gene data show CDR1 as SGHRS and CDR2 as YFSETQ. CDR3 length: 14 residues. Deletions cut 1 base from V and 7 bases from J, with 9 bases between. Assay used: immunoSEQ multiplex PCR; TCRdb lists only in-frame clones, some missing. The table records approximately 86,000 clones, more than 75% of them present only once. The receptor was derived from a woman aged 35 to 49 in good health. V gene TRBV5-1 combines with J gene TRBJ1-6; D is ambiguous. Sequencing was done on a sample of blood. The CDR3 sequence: CASSLTQANSPLHF. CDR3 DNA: TGCGCCAGCAGCTTGACACAAGCAAATTCACCCCTCCACTTT.